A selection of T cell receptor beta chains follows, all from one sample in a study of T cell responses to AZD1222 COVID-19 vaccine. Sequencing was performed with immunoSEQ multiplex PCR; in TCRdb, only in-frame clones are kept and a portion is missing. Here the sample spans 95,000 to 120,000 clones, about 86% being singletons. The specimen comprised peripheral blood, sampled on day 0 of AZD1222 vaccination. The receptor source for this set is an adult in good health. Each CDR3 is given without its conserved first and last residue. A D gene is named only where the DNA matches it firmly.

cdr3_aa: ASSRTSGGEETQY
j_call: TRBJ2-5
d_call: TRBD2
v_call: TRBV28

cdr3_aa: ASSPPGNRQETQY
j_call: TRBJ2-5
d_call: .
v_call: TRBV5-1

cdr3_aa: ASSLPRAAYGYT
j_call: TRBJ1-2
d_call: .
v_call: TRBV7-2

cdr3_aa: ASSSGQLGEKLF
j_call: TRBJ1-4
d_call: TRBD1
v_call: TRBV5-6

cdr3_aa: ACGRYEQY
j_call: TRBJ2-7
d_call: .
v_call: TRBV30

cdr3_aa: SVGQGNYGYT
j_call: TRBJ1-2
d_call: TRBD1
v_call: TRBV29-1

cdr3_aa: ASSQNSFGTEQF
j_call: TRBJ2-1
d_call: .
v_call: TRBV3-1/TRBV3-2

cdr3_aa: ASSQVRMNTGELF
j_call: TRBJ2-2
d_call: .
v_call: TRBV4-1

cdr3_aa: ASRLQGFNQPQH
j_call: TRBJ1-5
d_call: .
v_call: TRBV19

cdr3_aa: ASGAFRIGELF
j_call: TRBJ2-2
d_call: .
v_call: TRBV12-3/TRBV12-4

cdr3_aa: ASSFRGGAYNEQF
j_call: TRBJ2-1
d_call: .
v_call: TRBV5-4

cdr3_aa: ASSLGTVRNQPQH
j_call: TRBJ1-5
d_call: TRBD1
v_call: TRBV7-8

cdr3_aa: ASSLLMNTEAF
j_call: TRBJ1-1
d_call: .
v_call: TRBV7-7

cdr3_aa: ASSTGTNGYT
j_call: TRBJ1-2
d_call: .
v_call: TRBV2

cdr3_aa: ASSVAWDQPQH
j_call: TRBJ1-5
d_call: .
v_call: TRBV11-1

cdr3_aa: ASIKEAGENQPQH
j_call: TRBJ1-5
d_call: .
v_call: TRBV19

cdr3_aa: ASSTAQQAIQY
j_call: TRBJ2-4
d_call: .
v_call: TRBV6-2/TRBV6-3

cdr3_aa: AYHSGNTIY
j_call: TRBJ1-3
d_call: .
v_call: TRBV6-6

cdr3_aa: ASSKWGPGGLNQPQH
j_call: TRBJ1-5
d_call: .
v_call: TRBV7-9

cdr3_aa: ASSSGTGNQPQH
j_call: TRBJ1-5
d_call: TRBD1
v_call: TRBV7-2

cdr3_aa: ASSQDWDRVYEQY
j_call: TRBJ2-7
d_call: TRBD1
v_call: TRBV4-3

cdr3_aa: ASSLQGSSPLH
j_call: TRBJ1-6
d_call: .
v_call: TRBV7-9

cdr3_aa: ASSERGVLGQPQH
j_call: TRBJ1-5
d_call: .
v_call: TRBV25-1

cdr3_aa: ASSPGTNYGYT
j_call: TRBJ1-2
d_call: .
v_call: TRBV4-1

cdr3_aa: ASSISGTRNEKLF
j_call: TRBJ1-4
d_call: .
v_call: TRBV19

cdr3_aa: ASSSGTGAYEQY
j_call: TRBJ2-7
d_call: TRBD1
v_call: TRBV2

cdr3_aa: ASSIGQGKSSNEKLF
j_call: TRBJ1-4
d_call: TRBD1
v_call: TRBV19

cdr3_aa: ASSPGGAWGETQY
j_call: TRBJ2-5
d_call: TRBD2
v_call: TRBV11-2

cdr3_aa: ASSGSLATNEKLF
j_call: TRBJ1-4
d_call: .
v_call: TRBV6-6

cdr3_aa: ASSQSSGGVYEQY
j_call: TRBJ2-7
d_call: TRBD2
v_call: TRBV4-2

cdr3_aa: ATGSGTGVYNEQF
j_call: TRBJ2-1
d_call: TRBD1
v_call: TRBV3-1/TRBV3-2

cdr3_aa: AWSVLIRATEAF
j_call: TRBJ1-1
d_call: .
v_call: TRBV30

cdr3_aa: ASSESVRAPATNEKLF
j_call: TRBJ1-4
d_call: .
v_call: TRBV6-1

cdr3_aa: ASSLVGSSTDTQY
j_call: TRBJ2-3
d_call: .
v_call: TRBV7-2

cdr3_aa: AISAGGANTEAF
j_call: TRBJ1-1
d_call: .
v_call: TRBV10-3

cdr3_aa: ASSLGTANTGELF
j_call: TRBJ2-2
d_call: TRBD1
v_call: TRBV7-8

cdr3_aa: ASSSVTGPTAYEQY
j_call: TRBJ2-7
d_call: .
v_call: TRBV4-2

cdr3_aa: ASSRTGGDTIY
j_call: TRBJ1-3
d_call: TRBD1
v_call: TRBV6-5

cdr3_aa: AWSVLTNEKLF
j_call: TRBJ1-4
d_call: .
v_call: TRBV30

cdr3_aa: ASSPVISGPGSTGELF
j_call: TRBJ2-2
d_call: .
v_call: TRBV5-1

cdr3_aa: AWSFQDNQPQH
j_call: TRBJ1-5
d_call: .
v_call: TRBV30

cdr3_aa: ASSAPGTDYEQY
j_call: TRBJ2-7
d_call: .
v_call: TRBV19

cdr3_aa: ASSFLTGGPLEAF
j_call: TRBJ1-1
d_call: TRBD1
v_call: TRBV6-5

cdr3_aa: ASSLGAGNTIY
j_call: TRBJ1-3
d_call: .
v_call: TRBV7-9

cdr3_aa: ALSLWY
j_call: TRBJ2-7
d_call: .
v_call: TRBV19

cdr3_aa: ATSDLVSSYNEQF
j_call: TRBJ2-1
d_call: .
v_call: TRBV24-1

cdr3_aa: SAIFGEKLF
j_call: TRBJ1-4
d_call: .
v_call: TRBV20-1

cdr3_aa: ASSPAGYGYT
j_call: TRBJ1-2
d_call: .
v_call: TRBV3-1/TRBV3-2

cdr3_aa: ASSQAGYNEQF
j_call: TRBJ2-1
d_call: .
v_call: TRBV3-1/TRBV3-2

cdr3_aa: AWSTFEVGSSYNSPLH
j_call: TRBJ1-6
d_call: .
v_call: TRBV30

cdr3_aa: ASSLPDSGNTIY
j_call: TRBJ1-3
d_call: .
v_call: TRBV5-5

cdr3_aa: ASSDGRWLTYEKLF
j_call: TRBJ1-4
d_call: .
v_call: TRBV6-1

cdr3_aa: ASSPSGQSINYGYT
j_call: TRBJ1-2
d_call: .
v_call: TRBV7-9

cdr3_aa: ASSVATTADYEQY
j_call: TRBJ2-7
d_call: .
v_call: TRBV9

cdr3_aa: ASSELATNEKLF
j_call: TRBJ1-4
d_call: .
v_call: TRBV7-8

cdr3_aa: ASSLGPDTQY
j_call: TRBJ2-3
d_call: .
v_call: TRBV7-6

cdr3_aa: AGRLLDRPNTEAF
j_call: TRBJ1-1
d_call: TRBD1
v_call: TRBV6-5

cdr3_aa: VATEDGHEQY
j_call: TRBJ2-7
d_call: .
v_call: TRBV6-5

cdr3_aa: SVEDPGGDLNIQY
j_call: TRBJ2-4
d_call: TRBD2
v_call: TRBV29-1

cdr3_aa: ASSLFKGAEAF
j_call: TRBJ1-1
d_call: .
v_call: TRBV11-1